The sequence of this TCR beta chain was determined in a study of identifying expanded T cells in peripheral blood. The repertoire was sequenced with immunoSEQ multiplex PCR; TCRdb's copy has only in-frame clones and lacks some. The sample records 97,000 or so clones, around 88% being singletons. CDR3 length equals 18 residues. Germline V CDR1 and CDR2: SGHRS, YFSETQ. V was clipped by 4 bases and J by 5 bases; unmatched bases: 12. Concerning this clone: Its antigen is undetermined.

The study's findings and limits: Clone count variance between roughly 2-week samples rose with total template count.

Healthy donors had no documented immune events, such as infections, while sampled. The V call is TRBV5-1, the J call TRBJ2-1, with 13 positions matching TRBD2. The source material was blood. The TCR comes from a person aged 18-70 years in good health. As DNA, the CDR3 is TGCGCCAGCAGCCTGAGAAGTACGACTAGCGGGGGGAACAATGAGCAGTTCTTC. Translated: CASSLRSTTSGGNNEQFF.